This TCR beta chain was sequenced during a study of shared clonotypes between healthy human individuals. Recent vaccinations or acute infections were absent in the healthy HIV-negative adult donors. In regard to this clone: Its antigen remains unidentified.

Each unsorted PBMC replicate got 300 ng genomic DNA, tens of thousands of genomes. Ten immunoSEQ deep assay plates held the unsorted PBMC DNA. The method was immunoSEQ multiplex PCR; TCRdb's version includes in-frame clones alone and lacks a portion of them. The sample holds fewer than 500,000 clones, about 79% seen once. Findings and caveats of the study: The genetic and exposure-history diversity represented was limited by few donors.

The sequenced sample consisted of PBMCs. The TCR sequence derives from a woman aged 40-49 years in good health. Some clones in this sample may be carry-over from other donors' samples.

The CDR3 DNA reads as TGTGCCAGCAGGTCCCCAGGGGGCACTGAAGCTTTCTTT. It is translated as CASRSPGGTEAFF. The chain uses TRBV28 and TRBJ1-1, with TRBD1 identical over 7 bases. The V and J ends lost 6 bases and 4 bases, in that order; junction bases with no gene match: 5. The CDR3 has 13 amino acids. Germline CDR1 and CDR2: MDHEN and SYDVKM. Using reference TRBV28 and TRBJ1-1 for the parts outside the CDR3, the full variable domain is DVKVTQSSRYLVKRTGEKVFLECVQDMDHENMFWYRQDPGLGLRLIYFSYDVKMKEKGDIPEGYSVSREKKERFSLILESASTNQTSMYLCASRSPGGTEAFFGQGTRLTVV.